Listed below are T cell receptor beta chains from one sample, sequenced in a study of blood T cell repertoires in COVID-19. The repertoire was sequenced with immunoSEQ multiplex PCR; TCRdb's copy has only in-frame clones and lacks some. Altogether 650,000 to 800,000 clones are present, 80% to 90% being singletons, with the ten largest covering roughly 0.25%. Sequencing input: peripheral blood. Source of these receptors: a woman under 30 with acute or convalescent COVID-19. Both conserved end residues are part of each CDR3. The listing skips clone size in some rows; elsewhere it reads once, few, many or a size class.

-	TRBJ1-2	TRBV19	CASSIEHRVYGYTF
-	TRBJ1-6	TRBV4-1	CASSQDRLGIAGNSPLHF
-	TRBJ1-2	TRBV4-1	CASSQDRGTNYGYTF
-	TRBJ2-7	TRBV6-1	CASSEQSYEQYF
-	TRBJ1-5	TRBV29-1	CSVGGVERNQPQHF
once	TRBJ2-3	TRBV11-2	CASRGSDTQYF
-	TRBJ2-7	TRBV27	CASSSSGGTLREQYF
-	TRBJ1-1	TRBV30	CAWSDGQRRTVTEAFF
once	TRBJ1-5	TRBV4-3	CASSLDLDRSNQPQHF
-	TRBJ1-4	TRBV6-2/TRBV6-3	CASSYDPGHFNEKLFF
-	TRBJ1-1	TRBV9	CASSPRTGRNTEAFF
-	TRBJ1-1	TRBV5-1	CASSLEGGSRTEAFF
-	TRBJ1-1	TRBV30	CAWSWQENTEAFF
once	TRBJ1-2	TRBV28	CASSLSVGGFYGYTF
-	TRBJ1-5	TRBV19	CASSILRGHAQPQHF
-	TRBJ2-1	TRBV11-2	CASRRGTTLLARGAEQFF
-	TRBJ2-2	TRBV4-1	CASSPLYTGELFF
-	TRBJ1-1	TRBV24-1	CATRQGSSEAFF
-	TRBJ1-2	TRBV5-1	CASSLTGSNYGYTF
-	TRBJ1-4	TRBV7-9	CASSSLGAENEKLFF